Presented here are 8 T cell receptor beta chains from one specimen sequenced in a study of blood T cell repertoires in COVID-19. Here immunoSEQ multiplex PCR was the method, and the copy in TCRdb shows in-frame clones only, minus some. This sample has approximately 72,000 clones, with roughly 85% found just once. The sequencing input was peripheral blood. The receptors originated from a woman of 80 years or more with active or convalescent COVID-19.

This clone was picked up one time. This sequence joins TRBV10-1 and TRBJ1-5; a possible D gene is TRBD1 (6 bases). The CDR3 spans 15 residues. From germline, CDR1 is WNHNN and CDR2 SYGVQD (reference sequence). The germline V and J ends were trimmed by 5 bases and 3 bases, with 14 bases remaining between them. The CDR3 DNA is TGCGCCAGCAGTTCAAGCCGGGACACCAATCAGCCCCAGCATTTT. This codes for CASSSSRDTNQPQHF.

The CDR3 is CASSFGQRNTEAFF. Written as DNA, the CDR3 is TGTGCCAGCAGTTTCGGACAGCGGAACACTGAAGCTTTCTTT. The gene calls are TRBV6-2 or TRBV6-3 and TRBJ1-1; a possible D gene is TRBD1 (6 bases). The V gene lost 4 bases and the J gene lost 1 base, with 10 bases spanning the gap. This CDR3 is 14 amino acids long. Germline CDR1 MNHEY, CDR2 SVGEGT.

The chain uses TRBV5-4 and TRBJ1-6, with 7 bases fitting TRBD1. Per germline, CDR1 SGHNT and CDR2 YYREEE (reference sequence). The ends lost 4 bases at V and 5 bases at J; junction bases unmatched: 9. CDR3 length: 16 amino acids. The CDR3 sequence: CASSPPPDRDNSPLHF. Here the CDR3 DNA reads TGTGCCAGCAGCCCGCCCCCCGACAGGGATAATTCACCCCTCCACTTT. Full variable domain (rest looked up from reference TRBV5-4 and TRBJ1-6): ETGVTQSPTHLIKTRGQQVTLRCSSQSGHNTVSWYQQALGQGPQFIFQYYREEENGRGNFPPRFSGLQFPNYSSELNVNALELDDSALYLCASSPPPDRDNSPLHFGNGTRLTVT.

The chain recombines TRBV6-5 with TRBJ2-4; a weak D match, TRBD1 (5 bases). CDR3 length: 16 amino acids. Looked up from germline, CDR1 is MNHEY and CDR2 is SVGAGI. Trimming pared 4 bases from V and 3 bases from J, leaving 16 bases between. CDR3 residues: CASSSPSGSGKNIQYF. Written as DNA, the CDR3 is TGTGCCAGCAGTTCCCCCTCAGGGTCGGGCAAAAACATTCAGTACTTC.

The rearrangement uses TRBV7-2 and TRBJ2-2; TRBD1 might be the D (7 bases). The CDR3 is made up of 15 amino acids. Trimming stripped 5 bases from V and 6 bases from J, with 16 bases between. In germline, CDR1 is SGHTA, CDR2 FQGNSA. For the CDR3, the DNA is TGTGCCAGCAGCCCCAGGGGGGCGCAAGCCGGGGAGCTGTTTTTT. Protein product: CASSPRGAQAGELFF.

V and J are TRBV28 and TRBJ2-3, with D perhaps matching TRBD1 (6 bases). The CDR3 extends over 15 amino acids. V lost 5 bases to trimming and J lost 8 bases, with 20 bases between them. Germline V lookup: CDR1 MDHEN, CDR2 SYDVKM. The chain's CDR3 is CASSGTRTARGTQYF. Here the CDR3 DNA reads TGTGCCAGCAGTGGGACCAGGACAGCAAGAGGTACGCAGTATTTT.

The chain recombines TRBV5-1 with TRBJ2-7; 7 bases are a match to TRBD1. With 2 bases clipped from V and 3 bases from J, the junction kept 8 bases outside the gene matches. The CDR3 spans 15 residues. Germline V gene lookup returns CDR1 SGHRS and CDR2 YFSETQ. CDR3 DNA sequence: TGCGCCAGCAGCTTCGAGGACAGGTTTAGCTACGAGCAGTACTTC. The encoded protein is CASSFEDRFSYEQYF.

This clone was picked up one time. The V gene is TRBV7-9, the J gene TRBJ1-1; TRBD1 is a possible D gene (6 bases). Trimming cost V 2 bases and J 3 bases, with 13 bases left between them. The length of the CDR3 is 15 residues. Germline V gene sequence: CDR1 SEHNR, CDR2 FQNEAQ (reference sequence). The CDR3 region has the DNA TGTGCCAGCAGCTTAAGGTACAGGGATGACACTGAAGCTTTCTTT. Its protein product is CASSLRYRDDTEAFF.